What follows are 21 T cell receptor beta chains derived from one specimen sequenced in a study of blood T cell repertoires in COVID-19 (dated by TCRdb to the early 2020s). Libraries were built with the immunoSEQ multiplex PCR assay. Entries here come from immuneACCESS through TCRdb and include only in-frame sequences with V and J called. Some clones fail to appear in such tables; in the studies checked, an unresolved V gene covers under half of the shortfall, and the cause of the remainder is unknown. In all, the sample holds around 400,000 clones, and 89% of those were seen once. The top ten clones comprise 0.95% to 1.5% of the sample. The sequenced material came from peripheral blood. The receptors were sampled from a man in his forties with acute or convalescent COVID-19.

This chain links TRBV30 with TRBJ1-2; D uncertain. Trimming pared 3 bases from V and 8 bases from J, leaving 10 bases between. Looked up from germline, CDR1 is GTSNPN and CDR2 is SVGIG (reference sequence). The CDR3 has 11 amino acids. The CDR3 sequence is CAWSPNWGYTF. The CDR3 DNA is TGTGCCTGGAGCCCTAATTGGGGCTACACCTTC.

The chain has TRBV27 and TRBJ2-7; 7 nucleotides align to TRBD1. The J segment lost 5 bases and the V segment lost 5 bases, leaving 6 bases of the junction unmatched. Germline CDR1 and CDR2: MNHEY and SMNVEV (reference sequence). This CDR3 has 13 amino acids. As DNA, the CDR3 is TGTGCCAGCAGTCCCACAGGGGTCCACGAGCAGTACTTC. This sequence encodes CASSPTGVHEQYF.

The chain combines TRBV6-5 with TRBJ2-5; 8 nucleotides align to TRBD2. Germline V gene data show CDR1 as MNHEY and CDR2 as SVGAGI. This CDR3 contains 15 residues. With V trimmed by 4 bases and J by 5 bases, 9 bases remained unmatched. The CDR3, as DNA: TGTGCCAGCAGTTTACCGGGGGGGTCCCAGGAGACCCAGTACTTC. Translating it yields CASSLPGGSQETQYF.

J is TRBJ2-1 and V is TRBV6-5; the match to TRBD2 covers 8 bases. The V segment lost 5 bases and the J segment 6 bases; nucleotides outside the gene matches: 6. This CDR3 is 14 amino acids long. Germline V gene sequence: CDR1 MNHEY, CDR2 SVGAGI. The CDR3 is CASSLRGTSNEQFF. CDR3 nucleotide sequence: TGTGCCAGCAGTCTCCGAGGGACTAGCAATGAGCAGTTCTTC.

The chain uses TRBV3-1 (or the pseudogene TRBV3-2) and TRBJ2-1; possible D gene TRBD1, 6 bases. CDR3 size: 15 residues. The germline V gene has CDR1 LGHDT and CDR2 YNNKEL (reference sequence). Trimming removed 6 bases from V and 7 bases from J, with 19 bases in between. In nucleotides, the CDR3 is TGTGCCAGCAGACCTAGACCGGACAGCGTGAATGAGCAGTTCTTC. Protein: CASRPRPDSVNEQFF.

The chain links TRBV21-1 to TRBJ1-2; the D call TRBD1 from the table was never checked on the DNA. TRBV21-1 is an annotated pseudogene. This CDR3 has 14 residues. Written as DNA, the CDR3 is TGTGCCAGCAGCAAAGGGGCCGCGCTATATGGCTACACCTTC. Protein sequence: CASSKGAALYGYTF.

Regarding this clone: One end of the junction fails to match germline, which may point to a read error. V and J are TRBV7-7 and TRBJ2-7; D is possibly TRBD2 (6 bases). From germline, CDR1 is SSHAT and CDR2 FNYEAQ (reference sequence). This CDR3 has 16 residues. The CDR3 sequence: CASSAYPGEGDYEQYF. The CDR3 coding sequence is TGTGCTAGCAGCGCCTACCCGGGGGAAGGGGACTACGAGCAGTACTTC. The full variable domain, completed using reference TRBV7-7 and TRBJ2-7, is GAGVSQSPRYKVTKRGQDVTLRCDPISSHATLYWYQQALGQGPEFLTYFNYEAQPDKSGLPSDRFSAERPEGSISTLTIQRTEQRDSAMYRCASSAYPGEGDYEQYFGPGTRLTVT.

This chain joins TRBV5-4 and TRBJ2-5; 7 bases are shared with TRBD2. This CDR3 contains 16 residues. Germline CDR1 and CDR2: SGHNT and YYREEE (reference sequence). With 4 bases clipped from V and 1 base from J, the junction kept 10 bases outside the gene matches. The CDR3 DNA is TGTGCCAGCAGCCGAACTGGAGCGGGGATCCAAGAGACCCAGTACTTC. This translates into CASSRTGAGIQETQYF.

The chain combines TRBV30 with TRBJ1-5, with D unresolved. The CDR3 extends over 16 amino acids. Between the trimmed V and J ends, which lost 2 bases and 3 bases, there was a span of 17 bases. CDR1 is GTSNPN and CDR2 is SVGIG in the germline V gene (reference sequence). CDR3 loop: CAWSNLVSQLNQPQHF. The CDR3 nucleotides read TGTGCCTGGAGTAATCTGGTCTCACAGCTCAATCAGCCCCAGCATTTT. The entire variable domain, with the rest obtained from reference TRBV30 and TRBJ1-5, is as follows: SQTIHQWPATLVQPVGSPLSLECTVEGTSNPNLYWYRQAAGRGLQLLFYSVGIGQISSEVPQNLSASRPQDRQFILSSKKLLLSDSGFYLCAWSNLVSQLNQPQHFGDGTRLSIL.

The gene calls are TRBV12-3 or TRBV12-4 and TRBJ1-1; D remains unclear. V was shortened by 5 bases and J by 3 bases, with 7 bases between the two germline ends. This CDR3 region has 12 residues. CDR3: CASSPGYTEAFF. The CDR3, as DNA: TGTGCCAGCAGTCCGGGGTACACTGAAGCTTTCTTT.

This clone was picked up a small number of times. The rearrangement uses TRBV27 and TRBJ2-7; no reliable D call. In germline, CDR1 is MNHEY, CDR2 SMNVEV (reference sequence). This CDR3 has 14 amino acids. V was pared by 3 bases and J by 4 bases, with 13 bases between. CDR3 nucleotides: TGTGCCAGCAGTTTGAAACCGCGAGAGTACGAGCAGTACTTC. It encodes CASSLKPREYEQYF.

The CDR3 reads CASSPAGSGMGNTIYF. As DNA, the CDR3 is TGTGCCAGCAGTCCGGCGGGGTCGGGGATGGGAAACACCATATATTTT. This chain links TRBV7-8 with TRBJ1-3; the D is unclear. The CDR3 consists of 16 residues. V was pared by 6 bases and J by 4 bases, with 19 bases between. Germline values: CDR1 SGHVS, CDR2 FQNEAQ.

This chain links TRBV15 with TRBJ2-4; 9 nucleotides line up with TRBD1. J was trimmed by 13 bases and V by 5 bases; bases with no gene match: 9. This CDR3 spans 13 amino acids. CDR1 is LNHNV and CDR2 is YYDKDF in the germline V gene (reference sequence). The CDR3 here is CATSRRGTGIQYF. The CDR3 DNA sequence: TGTGCCACCAGCCGCCGTGGGACAGGGATCCAGTACTTC.

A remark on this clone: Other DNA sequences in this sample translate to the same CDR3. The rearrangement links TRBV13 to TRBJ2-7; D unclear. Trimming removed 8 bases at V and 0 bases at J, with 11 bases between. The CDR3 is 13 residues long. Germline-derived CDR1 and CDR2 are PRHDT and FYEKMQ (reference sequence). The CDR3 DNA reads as TGTGCCAGCTCCCTCGGTCCCTCCTACGAGCAGTACTTC. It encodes CASSLGPSYEQYF.

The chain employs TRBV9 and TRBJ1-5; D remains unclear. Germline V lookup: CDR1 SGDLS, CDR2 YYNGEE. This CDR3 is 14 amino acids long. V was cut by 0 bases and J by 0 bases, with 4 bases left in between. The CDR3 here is CASSVDYSNQPQHF. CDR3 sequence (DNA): TGTGCCAGCAGCGTAGATTATAGCAATCAGCCCCAGCATTTT.

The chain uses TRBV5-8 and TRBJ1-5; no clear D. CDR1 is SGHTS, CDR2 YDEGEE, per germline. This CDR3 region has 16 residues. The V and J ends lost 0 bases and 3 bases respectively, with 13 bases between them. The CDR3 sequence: CASSLAFSEPNQPQHF. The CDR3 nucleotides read TGTGCCAGCAGCTTGGCCTTTTCGGAGCCCAATCAGCCCCAGCATTTT.

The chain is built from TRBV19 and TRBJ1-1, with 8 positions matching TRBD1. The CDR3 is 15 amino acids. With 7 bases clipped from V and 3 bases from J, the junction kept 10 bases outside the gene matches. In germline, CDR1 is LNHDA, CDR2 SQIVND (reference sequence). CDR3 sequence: CASNPGQEFYTEAFF. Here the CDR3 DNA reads TGTGCCAGTAATCCGGGACAGGAGTTTTACACTGAAGCTTTCTTT. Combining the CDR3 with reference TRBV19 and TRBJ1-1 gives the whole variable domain DGGITQSPKYLFRKEGQNVTLSCEQNLNHDAMYWYRQDPGQGLRLIYYSQIVNDFQKGDIAEGYSVSREKKESFPLTVTSAQKNPTAFYLCASNPGQEFYTEAFFGQGTRLTVV.

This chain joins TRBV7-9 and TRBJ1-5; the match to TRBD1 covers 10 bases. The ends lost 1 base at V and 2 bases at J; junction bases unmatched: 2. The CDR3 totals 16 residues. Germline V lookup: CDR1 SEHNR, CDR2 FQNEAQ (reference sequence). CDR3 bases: TGTGCCAGCAGCTTAGTGGACAGGGGGGGCAATCAGCCCCAGCATTTT. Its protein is CASSLVDRGGNQPQHF.

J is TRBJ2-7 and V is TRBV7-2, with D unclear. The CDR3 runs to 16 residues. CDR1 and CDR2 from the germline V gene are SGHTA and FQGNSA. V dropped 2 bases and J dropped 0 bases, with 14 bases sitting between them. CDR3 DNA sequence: TGTGCCAGCAGCTTAAGGAGCGACTCGTCCTCCTACGAGCAGTACTTC. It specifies CASSLRSDSSSYEQYF.

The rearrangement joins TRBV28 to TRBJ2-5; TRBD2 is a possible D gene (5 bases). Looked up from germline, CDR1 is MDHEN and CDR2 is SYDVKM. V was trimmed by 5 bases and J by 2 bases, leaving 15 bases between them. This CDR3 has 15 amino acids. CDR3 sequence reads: CASSDIRGRQETQYF. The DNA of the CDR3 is TGTGCCAGCAGTGATATACGGGGTAGACAAGAGACCCAGTACTTC.

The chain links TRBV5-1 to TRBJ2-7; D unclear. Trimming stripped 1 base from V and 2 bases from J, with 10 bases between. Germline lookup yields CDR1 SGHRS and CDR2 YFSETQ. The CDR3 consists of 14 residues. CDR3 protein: CASSLHSQTYEQYF. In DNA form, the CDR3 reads TGCGCCAGCAGCTTGCACAGCCAGACCTACGAGCAGTACTTC. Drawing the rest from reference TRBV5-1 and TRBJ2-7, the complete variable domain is KAGVTQTPRYLIKTRGQQVTLSCSPISGHRSVSWYQQTPGQGLQFLFEYFSETQRNKGNFPGRFSGRQFSNSRSEMNVSTLELGDSALYLCASSLHSQTYEQYFGPGTRLTVT.